This TCR beta chain was obtained from a study of molecular identifiers for immune sequencing clone quantification. Looking at the study overall: In replicates, RNA from roughly 20,000 or 100,000 naive CD8 cells was divided five ways and four parts were sequenced. Broader study findings: In naive cells, clones above 20 RNA copies held under 1% of molecules, whereas in effector cells they held over 97%.

This clonotype was observed a handful of times. Its cognate antigen is unknown. The CDR3 contains 14 residues. The germline V gene has CDR1 LNHDA and CDR2 SQIVND (reference sequence). Trimming pared 0 bases from V and 4 bases from J, leaving 7 bases between. Using its own MiXCR run on the PCR reads, TCRdb lists one record per CDR3 protein. The top ten clones hold about 0.73% of a sample with hundreds of thousands of distinct CDR3 sequences, about 25% of them seen once. Sequenced material: naive CD8+ T cells from blood, with Jurkat cell RNA spiked in. The subset was: FACS-sorted CD8+CD4-CCR7+CD45RA+ naive T cells. The TCR was taken from a human donor in good health. Some libraries in this study had Jurkat cell RNA spiked in. V usage is TRBV19 and J usage is TRBJ1-5; D remains ambiguous. This chain's CDR3 is CASSIEDGNQPQHF. The DNA for the CDR3 is TGTGCCAGTAGTATAGAAGACGGTAATCAGCCCCAGCATTTT.